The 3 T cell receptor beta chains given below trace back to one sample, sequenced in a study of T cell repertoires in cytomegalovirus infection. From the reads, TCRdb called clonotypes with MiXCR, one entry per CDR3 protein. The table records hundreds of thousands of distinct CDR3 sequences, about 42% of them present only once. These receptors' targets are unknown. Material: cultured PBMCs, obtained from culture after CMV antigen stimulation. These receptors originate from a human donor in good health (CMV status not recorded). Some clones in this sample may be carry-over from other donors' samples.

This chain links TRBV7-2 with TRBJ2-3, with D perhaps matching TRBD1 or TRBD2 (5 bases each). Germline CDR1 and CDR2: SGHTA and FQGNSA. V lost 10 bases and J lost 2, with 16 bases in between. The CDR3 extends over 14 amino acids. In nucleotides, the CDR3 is TGTGCCAACAGTCCCGGGACCGACACAGATACGCAGTATTTT. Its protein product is CANSPGTDTDTQYF.

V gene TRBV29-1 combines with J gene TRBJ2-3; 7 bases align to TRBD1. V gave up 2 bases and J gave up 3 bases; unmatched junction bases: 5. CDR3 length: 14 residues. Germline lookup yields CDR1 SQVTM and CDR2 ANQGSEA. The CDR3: CSVEFMTGTDTQYF. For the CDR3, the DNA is TGCAGCGTTGAATTTATGACAGGGACAGATACGCAGTATTTT.

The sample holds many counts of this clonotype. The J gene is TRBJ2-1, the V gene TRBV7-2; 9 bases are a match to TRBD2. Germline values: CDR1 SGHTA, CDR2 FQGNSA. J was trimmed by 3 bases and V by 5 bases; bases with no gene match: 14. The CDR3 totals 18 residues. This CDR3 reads CASSPKYPGTSNYNEQFF. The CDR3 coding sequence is TGTGCCAGCAGCCCGAAATATCCAGGGACTAGCAACTACAATGAGCAGTTCTTC.